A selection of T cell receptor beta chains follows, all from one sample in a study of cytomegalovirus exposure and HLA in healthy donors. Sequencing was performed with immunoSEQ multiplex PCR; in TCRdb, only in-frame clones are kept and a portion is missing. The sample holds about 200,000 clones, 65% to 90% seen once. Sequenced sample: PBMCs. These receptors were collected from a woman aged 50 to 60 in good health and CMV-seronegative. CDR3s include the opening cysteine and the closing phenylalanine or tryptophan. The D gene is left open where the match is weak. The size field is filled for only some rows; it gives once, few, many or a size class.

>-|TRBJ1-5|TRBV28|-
TGTGCCAGCAGTTTACGCTGGGGACCGGAGGGGGGGCCCAATCAGCCCCAGCATTTT
CASSLRWGPEGGPNQPQHF
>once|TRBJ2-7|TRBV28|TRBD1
TGTGCCAGCTGGGCCCGGGACAGGGGCTACGAGCAGTACTTC
CASWARDRGYEQYF
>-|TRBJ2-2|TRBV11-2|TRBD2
TGTGCCAGCAGCTTACTAGCGGTTAACACCGGGGAGCTGTTTTTT
CASSLLAVNTGELFF
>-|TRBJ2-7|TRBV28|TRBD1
TGTGCCAGCAGTTTCTACCTTGACAGGGGCCAGTACTTC
CASSFYLDRGQYF
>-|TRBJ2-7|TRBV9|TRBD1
TGTGCCAGCAGCGTAGCTGACAGGGGGCCCTACGAGCAGTACTTC
CASSVADRGPYEQYF
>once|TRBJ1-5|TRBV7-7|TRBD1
TGTGCCAGCAGCCCTAGACCGTATCGACAGGGGAATCAGCCCCAGCATTTT
CASSPRPYRQGNQPQHF
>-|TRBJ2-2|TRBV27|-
TGTGCCAGCCGAATTCGGGCCGGGGAGCTGTTTTTT
CASRIRAGELFF
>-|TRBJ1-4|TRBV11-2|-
TGTGCCAGCAGACACCGTCTGAGGGCCGGCTTTGAAAAACTGTTTTTT
CASRHRLRAGFEKLFF
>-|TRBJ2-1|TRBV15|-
TGTGCCACCAGCTTCCGCCCAGCAGACTTCTCCTACAATGAGCAGTTCTTC
CATSFRPADFSYNEQFF
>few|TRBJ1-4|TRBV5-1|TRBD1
TGCGCCAGCAGTAAACGCCAGGGGGTAGTTGAAAAACTGTTTTTT
CASSKRQGVVEKLFF
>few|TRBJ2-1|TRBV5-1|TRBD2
TGCGCCAGCAGCTTGGGACTAGCGGGTGTCGGAGACAATGAGCAGTTCTTC
CASSLGLAGVGDNEQFF
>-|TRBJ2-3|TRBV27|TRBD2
TGTGCCAGCAAGACGGGACTACGCACAGATACGCAGTATTTT
CASKTGLRTDTQYF
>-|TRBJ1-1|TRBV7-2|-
TGTGCCAGCAGCTTAACCCAACAGAACACTGAAGCTTTCTTT
CASSLTQQNTEAFF
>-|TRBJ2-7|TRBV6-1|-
TGTGCCAGCAGTGTATCCTACGAGCAGTACTTC
CASSVSYEQYF
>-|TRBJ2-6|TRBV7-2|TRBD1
TGTGCCAGCAGATACCAGGGGGCCGCTGGGGCCAACGTCCTGACTTTC
CASRYQGAAGANVLTF
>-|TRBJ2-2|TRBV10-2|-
TGCGCCACCCCGGGACAGAACACCGGGGAGCTGTTTTTT
CATPGQNTGELFF
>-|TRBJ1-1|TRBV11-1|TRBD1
TGTGCCAGCAGCTTATTAGGACAGGGGTACACTGAAGCTTTCTTT
CASSLLGQGYTEAFF
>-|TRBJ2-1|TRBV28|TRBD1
TGTGCCAGCAGTTTTGGGACAGGGAAGCACAATGAGCAGTTCTTC
CASSFGTGKHNEQFF
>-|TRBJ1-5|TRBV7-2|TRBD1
TGTGCCAGCAGCTCAACCCCCGGGACAGTTTATAGCAATCAGCCCCAGCATTTT
CASSSTPGTVYSNQPQHF